One sample yielded the 3 T cell receptor beta chains listed below, sequenced in a study of T-cell reconstitution after alpha-beta-depleted transplantation in children. For TCRbeta, the library was prepared with unique molecular identifiers. TCRdb used MiXCR to reprocess the PCR reads, holding one entry per CDR3 protein. The table shows about 240,000 distinct CDR3 sequences, with around 12% occurring only once. The sequences come from PBMCs from the stem cell graft donor, collected from the stem cell graft. Receptors originate from a human donor who donated a stem cell graft to a child with acute lymphoblastic leukemia.

This clonotype has ten or more counts. CDR3 protein: CASSSGTGGRLGSPLHF. For the CDR3, the DNA is TGTGCCAGCAGTTCCGGGACAGGGGGGCGTTTGGGTTCACCCCTCCACTTT. The rearrangement joins TRBV12-3 or TRBV12-4 to TRBJ1-6; the match to TRBD1 covers 11 bases. V was pared by 4 bases and J by 9 bases, with 11 bases of the junction left unmatched. The CDR3 spans 17 residues.

This clonotype was counted at least ten times. The chain has TRBV20-1 and TRBJ2-1; 9 bases match TRBD2. From germline, CDR1 is DFQATT and CDR2 SNEGSKA (reference sequence). Germline trimming cut 6 bases from V and 8 bases from J; bases unmatched to any gene: 20. The CDR3 has 17 residues. Here the CDR3 reads CSANHKPVAGVVHEQFF. The DNA for the CDR3 is TGCAGTGCCAACCACAAGCCTGTAGCGGGAGTGGTCCATGAGCAGTTCTTC.

This clonotype was seen many times. The V gene is TRBV20-1, the J gene TRBJ2-7; tentatively, D is TRBD1 or TRBD2 (7 bases each). The CDR3 runs 15 residues. Germline V gene lookup returns CDR1 DFQATT and CDR2 SNEGSKA (reference sequence). Trimming stripped 1 base from V and 2 bases from J, with 15 bases between. CDR3 nucleotides: TGCAGTGCTAGAGCAGGGGGAGGGGGAGCCTACGAGCAGTACTTC. It encodes CSARAGGGGAYEQYF.